The entry below gives a single T cell receptor (beta chain) sequence along with its context. Its matching antigen is unknown. V lost 8 bases and J 0 bases, leaving 12 bases between the germline ends. In germline, CDR1 is GTSNPN, CDR2 SVGIG (reference sequence). The CDR3 has 13 residues. This sample was taken from a study of T cell responses to AZD1222 COVID-19 vaccine. Looking at the study overall: Second doses that came at about 4 or about 12 weeks were put together.

Study results and caveats: Repertoires in all cases were sampled only once the peak T cell response had passed. AZD1222 recipients seropositive at baseline numbered only 5 to 7. Two AZD1222 doses significantly raised spike-specific TCR breadth and depth over controls.

The protocol was immunoSEQ multiplex PCR, while the TCRdb copy is restricted to in-frame clones and leaves out a portion. The sample contains 65,000 to 70,000 clones, 60% to 85% of which appear only once. The chain recombines TRBV30 with TRBJ2-3; no definite D call. The receptor was derived from an adult in good health. The specimen comprised peripheral blood, sampled on day 0 of AZD1222 vaccination. CDR3 bases: TGTGCCGGAGCAGCCCCTAGCACAGATACGCAGTATTTT. It translates to CAGAAPSTDTQYF.